These 29 T cell receptor beta chains share one sample of origin, sequenced in a study of T-cell reconstitution after alpha-beta-depleted transplantation in children. Molecular barcoding with unique molecular identifiers was used for the TCRbeta library. TCRdb independently ran MiXCR on the PCR reads; one entry per CDR3 protein. The sample records around 580,000 distinct CDR3 sequences, under 30% being singletons. This specimen was PBMCs, mostly from graft donor cells, taken 360 days after TCRalphabeta/CD19-depleted stem cell transplant. Every receptor here comes from a boy under two years old who had a stem cell transplant for acute myeloid leukemia, so the T cells may come from the graft donor.

There are a few counts of this clonotype. V is TRBV5-6 and J is TRBJ2-5; possibly TRBD2 for D (5 bases). Germline CDR1 reads SGHDT; CDR2 reads YYEEEE. The CDR3 is 14 amino acids. Trimming removed 0 bases at V and 4 bases at J, with 10 bases between. The CDR3 loop reads CASSLERFGETQYF. CDR3 DNA sequence: TGTGCCAGCAGCTTGGAGCGGTTTGGAGAGACCCAGTACTTC. Combining the CDR3 with reference TRBV5-6 and TRBJ2-5 gives the whole variable domain DAGVTQSPTHLIKTRGQQVTLRCSPKSGHDTVSWYQQALGQGPQFIFQYYEEEERQRGNFPDRFSGHQFPNYSSELNVNALLLGDSALYLCASSLERFGETQYFGPGTRLLVL.

The rearrangement joins TRBV4-3 to TRBJ2-5; 8 nucleotides agree with TRBD2. Trimming removed 1 base from V and 5 bases from J; junction bases left unmatched: 6. Per the germline V gene, CDR1 is LGHNA and CDR2 is YSLEER. The CDR3 has 15 residues. The CDR3 reads CASSQAPGGLETQYF. As DNA, the CDR3 is TGCGCCAGCAGCCAAGCACCGGGGGGGCTGGAGACCCAGTACTTC.

CDR3 in DNA: TGTGCCAGCAGTGAATTGGGTGGACGGGCAACTAATGAAAAACTGTTTTTT. Amino acids: CASSELGGRATNEKLFF. The V and J genes are TRBV25-1 and TRBJ1-4; D gene unclear. This CDR3 spans 17 amino acids. Germline assignment: CDR1 MGHDK and CDR2 SYGVNS. The ends were cut back, 1 base at V and 0 bases at J, with 12 bases in the middle.

This rearrangement joins TRBV25-1 to TRBJ2-1, with 8 positions matching TRBD2. Per germline, CDR1 MGHDK and CDR2 SYGVNS. The CDR3 has 12 residues. V shed 6 bases and J 6 bases; nucleotides not matched to a gene: 1. CDR3 DNA: TGTGCCAGCAGACGGGGGGGCAATGAGCAGTTCTTC. This gives the protein CASRRGGNEQFF.

CDR3: CSAREQGPGGKLFF. The DNA of the CDR3 is TGCAGTGCTAGAGAACAGGGACCTGGGGGAAAACTGTTTTTT. V is TRBV20-1 and J is TRBJ1-4; D is perhaps TRBD1 (6 bases). CDR1 is DFQATT and CDR2 is SNEGSKA in the germline V gene (reference sequence). With 0 bases removed from V and 10 bases from J, the gap between germline ends came to 15 bases. The CDR3 loop spans 14 amino acids.

The chain links TRBV6-5 to TRBJ1-3; no definite D call. The CDR3 is made up of 16 amino acids. V shed 2 bases and J shed 0 bases, with 11 bases lying between them. Germline CDR1 reads MNHEY; CDR2 reads SVGAGI. CDR3 protein: CASSYRDRVSGNTIYF. CDR3 nucleotides: TGTGCCAGCAGTTACCGCGATCGTGTCTCTGGAAACACCATATATTTT.

This clonotype was found a few times. This chain links TRBV6-1 with TRBJ2-7, with D tentatively TRBD1 (6 bases). Trimming pared 5 bases from V and 4 bases from J, leaving 12 bases between. The CDR3 totals 13 residues. Germline loops: CDR1 MNHNS, CDR2 SASEGT. The CDR3 DNA reads as TGTGCCAGCAGTCAGGGGACGCAGTACGAGCAGTACGTC. Translation gives CASSQGTQYEQYV.

This clonotype showed up just a few times. The chain combines TRBV27 with TRBJ2-1; 9 bases map to TRBD1. V lost 5 bases to trimming and J lost 6 bases; unmatched junction nucleotides: 8. Germline-derived CDR1 and CDR2 are MNHEY and SMNVEV (reference sequence). The CDR3 contains 15 residues. The CDR3 nucleotides are TGTGCCAGCAGTCACCGGGACAGGGACCCCAATGAGCAGTTCTTC. Protein product: CASSHRDRDPNEQFF.

The chain couples TRBV6-1 to TRBJ1-4; 9 nucleotides align to TRBD1. Trimming at V came to 5 bases and at J to 2 bases, leaving 9 bases not matched to a gene. The CDR3 has 17 residues. Germline V lookup: CDR1 MNHNS, CDR2 SASEGT. In DNA form, the CDR3 reads TGTGCCAGCAGTCCGGTGGGACAGGGACTGACTAATGAAAAACTGTTTTTT. Protein sequence: CASSPVGQGLTNEKLFF.

The chain couples TRBV4-3 to TRBJ2-1; no clear D. Trimming removed 5 bases at V and 10 bases at J, with 18 bases between. Germline V gene data show CDR1 as LGHNA and CDR2 as YSLEER. The CDR3 loop spans 14 amino acids. CDR3 amino acids: CASSSQVQRSEQFF. The CDR3 bases are TGCGCCAGCAGCAGCCAAGTTCAGAGATCCGAGCAGTTCTTC.

At least ten counts were recorded for this clonotype. The chain joins TRBV4-3 to TRBJ2-7, with 7 bases identical to TRBD2. The CDR3 has 15 amino acids. V lost 0 bases to trimming and J lost 4 bases; unmatched junction nucleotides: 6. Germline assignment: CDR1 LGHNA and CDR2 YSLEER. The CDR3 DNA sequence: TGCGCCAGCAGCCAAGATATAGCGGGCAGTTACGAGCAGTACTTC. It codes for CASSQDIAGSYEQYF.

This clonotype was found a few times. This chain uses TRBV20-1 with TRBJ2-7; D gene uncertain. There are 12 residues in the CDR3. V was trimmed by 4 bases and J by 7 bases, leaving 14 bases between them. Germline V CDR1 and CDR2: DFQATT, SNEGSKA (reference sequence). DNA of the CDR3: TGCAGTGCTACGACTTCACTCCAGGAGCAGTACTTC. This codes for CSATTSLQEQYF.

In this sample, this clonotype turned up a few times. This chain links TRBV12-3 or TRBV12-4 with TRBJ2-2; no firm D call. Trimming took off 3 bases at V and 4 bases at J, with 9 bases between the two ends. The length of the CDR3 is 14 residues. The CDR3 DNA is TGTGCCAGCAGTTTTCAGGTCCGCACCGGGGAGCTGTTTTTT. Its translation: CASSFQVRTGELFF.

Ten or more counts support this clonotype. This chain joins TRBV5-1 and TRBJ2-7; D remains ambiguous. Deletions cut 0 bases from V and 2 bases from J, with 9 bases between. There are 14 residues in the CDR3. Germline V CDR1 and CDR2: SGHRS, YFSETQ. The CDR3 nucleotides read TGCGCCAGCAGCTTGGGCGGCAGAGCCTACGAGCAGTACTTC. As protein: CASSLGGRAYEQYF. The full variable domain, its missing parts supplied by reference TRBV5-1 and TRBJ2-7, is KAGVTQTPRYLIKTRGQQVTLSCSPISGHRSVSWYQQTPGQGLQFLFEYFSETQRNKGNFPGRFSGRQFSNSRSEMNVSTLELGDSALYLCASSLGGRAYEQYFGPGTRLTVT.

In its sample, this clonotype was seen many times. The J gene is TRBJ2-7, the V gene TRBV12-3 or TRBV12-4; the D gene is possibly TRBD1 (6 bases). This CDR3 comprises 12 residues. V was trimmed by 5 bases and J by 6 bases, leaving 11 bases between them. The CDR3 DNA reads TGTGCCAGCAGTCAACAGGGCTTCGAGCAGTACTTC. This encodes CASSQQGFEQYF.

This clonotype was seen only a few times. CDR3 sequence reads: CASGDSPTDTQYF. The CDR3 DNA reads TGCGCCAGCGGGGACAGCCCCACAGATACGCAGTATTTT. The genes are TRBV5-1 and TRBJ2-3; 7 nucleotides align to TRBD1. CDR1 is SGHRS and CDR2 is YFSETQ in the germline V gene. The CDR3 consists of 13 residues. J gave up 2 bases and V 7 bases, and 4 bases lay outside the gene matches.

V usage is TRBV7-2 and J usage is TRBJ2-7; D gene uncertain. Looked up from germline, CDR1 is SGHTA and CDR2 is FQGNSA. V was shortened by 8 bases and J by 1 base, with 18 bases between the two germline ends. CDR3 length equals 15 residues. CDR3 sequence: CASAPATGPSYEQYF. CDR3 nucleotides: TGTGCCAGCGCTCCGGCGACTGGACCTTCCTACGAGCAGTACTTC. Variable domain in full (rest from reference TRBV7-2 and TRBJ2-7): GAGVSQSPSNKVTEKGKDVELRCDPISGHTALYWYRQSLGQGLEFLIYFQGNSAPDKSGLPSDRFSAERTGGSVSTLTIQRTQQEDSAVYLCASAPATGPSYEQYFGPGTRLTVT.

This clonotype was found many times. J is TRBJ2-1 and V is TRBV24-1; 7 bases map to TRBD2. Germline CDR1 KGHDR, CDR2 SFDVKD. The CDR3 sequence is 15 residues long. Trimming took 4 bases from V and 4 from J; bases not matched to a gene: 6. This CDR3 reads CATSDIAGDYNEQFF. The CDR3 DNA follows: TGTGCCACCAGTGACATAGCGGGCGATTACAATGAGCAGTTCTTC.

V gene TRBV29-1 combines with J gene TRBJ2-3, with 9 bases identical to TRBD1. Germline CDR1 and CDR2: SQVTM and ANQGSEA. Trimming removed 6 bases from V and 8 bases from J; junction bases left unmatched: 9. The CDR3 totals 13 residues. CDR3 residues: CSVGTGIQVTQYF. The CDR3 DNA follows: TGCAGCGTCGGGACAGGGATTCAAGTTACGCAGTATTTT.

The gene calls are TRBV5-6 and TRBJ2-5, with D possibly TRBD1 on 6 matching bases. With 4 bases removed from V and 2 bases from J, the gap between germline ends came to 21 bases. This CDR3 contains 17 residues. The germline V gene has CDR1 SGHDT and CDR2 YYEEEE. The CDR3 loop reads CASSLRTATVPQETQYF. CDR3 nucleotides: TGTGCCAGCAGCCTACGGACAGCGACTGTTCCGCAAGAGACCCAGTACTTC.

This CDR3 is CASIGTSGADTQYF. CDR3 bases: TGTGCCAGCATAGGGACTAGCGGGGCAGATACGCAGTATTTT. This chain links TRBV6-1 with TRBJ2-3; 13 bases agree with TRBD2. With V trimmed by 7 bases and J by 4 bases, 2 bases remained unmatched. Germline values: CDR1 MNHNS, CDR2 SASEGT. CDR3 length: 14 residues.

V and J are TRBV29-1 and TRBJ2-3; 8 bases agree with TRBD1. J lost 6 bases, V lost 6 bases, and 2 bases had no gene match. CDR1 is SQVTM, CDR2 ANQGSEA, per germline. The CDR3 has 11 amino acids. The CDR3 DNA reads TGCAGCGTGAGGACAGGGGATACGCAGTATTTT. It yields the protein CSVRTGDTQYF.

The chain couples TRBV12-3 or TRBV12-4 to TRBJ1-1; D remains ambiguous. The CDR3 is 13 residues long. Trimming pared 3 bases from V and 5 bases from J, leaving 10 bases between. CDR3 in amino acids: CASSFPRGTEAFF. CDR3 DNA: TGTGCCAGCAGTTTTCCCCGCGGAACTGAAGCTTTCTTT.

J is TRBJ2-5 and V is TRBV20-1; 8 bases agree with TRBD2. With 1 base clipped from V and 4 bases from J, the junction kept 11 bases outside the gene matches. The CDR3 runs to 16 residues. CDR1 and CDR2 (germline): DFQATT, SNEGSKA (reference sequence). The CDR3 loop reads CSARAMARGAGETQYF. The CDR3 DNA reads TGCAGTGCTAGAGCTATGGCGCGGGGGGCGGGAGAGACCCAGTACTTC.

This clonotype was seen only a few times. The chain carries TRBV12-3 or TRBV12-4 and TRBJ2-3, with TRBD1 as a possible D gene (6 bases). The CDR3 length is 14 residues. V shed 3 bases and J shed 3 bases, with 10 bases lying between them. The CDR3 loop is CASSFRQATDTQYF. CDR3 nucleotides: TGTGCCAGCAGTTTCCGACAGGCAACAGATACGCAGTATTTT.

To note about this clonotype: This may be a read error, as it is one base from a much larger clone. This sequence joins TRBV29-1 and TRBJ2-3, with TRBD2 matching 11 bases. This CDR3 is 14 amino acids long. CDR1 SQVTM and CDR2 ANQGSEA come from the germline V gene. CDR3 coding DNA: TGCAGCGTGAGACTAGCGGGGAGCACAGATACGCACTATTTT. It is translated as CSVRLAGSTDTHYF.

This clonotype was seen repeatedly, ten times or more. CDR3 in amino acids: CASGLATFYNEQFF. CDR3 coding DNA: TGCGCCAGCGGCCTGGCCACCTTCTACAATGAGCAGTTCTTC. The J gene is TRBJ2-1, the V gene TRBV5-1; D uncertain. The CDR3 is 14 amino acids. V lost 7 bases and J 3 bases, leaving 14 bases between the germline ends. Germline V gives CDR1 SGHRS, CDR2 YFSETQ. The full variable domain, its missing parts supplied by reference TRBV5-1 and TRBJ2-1, is KAGVTQTPRYLIKTRGQQVTLSCSPISGHRSVSWYQQTPGQGLQFLFEYFSETQRNKGNFPGRFSGRQFSNSRSEMNVSTLELGDSALYLCASGLATFYNEQFFGPGTRLTVL.

This clonotype was seen repeatedly, ten times or more. The rearrangement uses TRBV20-1 and TRBJ2-5; 9 bases map to TRBD2. This CDR3 region has 16 residues. V trimming: 4 bases; J trimming: 2 bases; junction bases outside the gene matches: 11. CDR1 DFQATT and CDR2 SNEGSKA come from the germline V gene (reference sequence). In DNA form, the CDR3 reads TGCAGTGCTACAAGGAGCGGGGGGCCGGGGCAAGAGACCCAGTACTTC. It yields the protein CSATRSGGPGQETQYF.

This chain joins TRBV2 and TRBJ1-1; D gene ambiguous. Trimming left V 11 bases short and J 3 bases short, with 7 bases between. CDR1 and CDR2 from the germline V gene are SNHLY and FYNNEI. The CDR3 runs to 10 residues. CDR3 nucleotide sequence: TGTGCCGACACGTACACTGAAGCTTTCTTT. Translated, it gives CADTYTEAFF.